These T cell receptor beta chains were read from a single sample in a study of neurological immune-mediated disorders. TCRdb ran MiXCR on the 5' RACE reads and lists one entry per CDR3 protein. Here the sample spans about 33,000 distinct CDR3 sequences, approximately 13% being singletons. Sequenced sample: PBMCs. The origin of the receptors is a woman aged 40-49 years in good health. Each CDR3 is given with its conserved first and last residue. Fields, in order: V gene, clone size, J gene, D gene, CDR3 protein, CDR3 DNA. D genes are given only for firm matches. The size field is filled for only some rows; it gives once, few, many or a size class.

v_gene: TRBV29-1
abundance: few
j_gene: TRBJ2-1
d_gene: NA
CDR3aa: CSVGTVVEQFF
CDR3nt: TGCAGCGTTGGAACGGTGGTTGAGCAGTTCTTC

v_gene: TRBV12-3/TRBV12-4
abundance: NA
j_gene: TRBJ2-1
d_gene: TRBD2
CDR3aa: CASERETSYNEQFF
CDR3nt: TGTGCCAGCGAGCGGGAGACCTCCTACAATGAGCAGTTCTTC

v_gene: TRBV10-2
abundance: many
j_gene: TRBJ1-5
d_gene: TRBD1
CDR3aa: CASSDDREPQPQHF
CDR3nt: TGCGCCAGCAGTGATGACAGGGAGCCTCAGCCCCAGCATTTT

v_gene: TRBV7-7
abundance: NA
j_gene: TRBJ1-1
d_gene: NA
CDR3aa: CASSPPHRAIGTEAFF
CDR3nt: TGTGCTAGCAGCCCCCCACACAGGGCCATTGGGACTGAAGCTTTCTTT

v_gene: TRBV7-2
abundance: many
j_gene: TRBJ2-1
d_gene: NA
CDR3aa: CASSPGLKESNEQFF
CDR3nt: TGTGCCAGCAGCCCCGGTCTGAAGGAGAGCAATGAGCAGTTCTTC

v_gene: TRBV20-1
abundance: many
j_gene: TRBJ2-7
d_gene: TRBD1
CDR3aa: CSARDYDRASYEQYF
CDR3nt: TGCAGTGCTAGAGATTACGACAGGGCAAGCTACGAGCAGTACTTC

v_gene: TRBV5-1
abundance: many
j_gene: TRBJ1-1
d_gene: NA
CDR3aa: CASSSGTVKNTEAFF
CDR3nt: TGCGCCAGCAGCTCCGGTACGGTAAAGAACACTGAAGCTTTCTTT

v_gene: TRBV6-2/TRBV6-3
abundance: many
j_gene: TRBJ1-2
d_gene: NA
CDR3aa: CASRVPGHNYGYTF
CDR3nt: TGTGCCAGCAGGGTTCCGGGACACAACTATGGCTACACCTTC

v_gene: TRBV5-1
abundance: many
j_gene: TRBJ2-7
d_gene: TRBD2
CDR3aa: CASSLHLAGESSFSYEQYF
CDR3nt: TGCGCCAGCAGCCTCCATCTAGCGGGAGAGTCAAGCTTCTCCTACGAGCAGTACTTC

v_gene: TRBV20-1
abundance: many
j_gene: TRBJ1-6
d_gene: NA
CDR3aa: CSARAVSDSPLHF
CDR3nt: TGCAGTGCTAGAGCTGTGAGCGATTCACCCCTCCACTTT

v_gene: TRBV12-3/TRBV12-4
abundance: many
j_gene: TRBJ2-5
d_gene: NA
CDR3aa: CASSGPAGETQYF
CDR3nt: TGTGCCAGCAGTGGGCCTGCGGGAGAGACCCAGTACTTC

v_gene: TRBV20-1
abundance: NA
j_gene: TRBJ2-7
d_gene: TRBD1
CDR3aa: CSASGSGTGAYEQYF
CDR3nt: TGCAGTGCTAGCGGAAGCGGGACAGGGGCCTACGAGCAGTACTTC

v_gene: TRBV15
abundance: many
j_gene: TRBJ2-5
d_gene: NA
CDR3aa: CATSRVLPTLQETQYF
CDR3nt: TGTGCCACCAGCAGAGTCCTTCCGACCCTCCAAGAGACCCAGTACTTC

v_gene: TRBV29-1
abundance: few
j_gene: TRBJ1-1
d_gene: NA
CDR3aa: CSVEAGTEAFF
CDR3nt: TGCAGCGTTGAAGCGGGGACTGAAGCTTTCTTT

v_gene: TRBV12-3/TRBV12-4
abundance: many
j_gene: TRBJ1-4
d_gene: TRBD1
CDR3aa: CASSFGTGREKLFF
CDR3nt: TGTGCCAGCAGTTTCGGGACAGGGCGGGAAAAACTGTTTTTT

v_gene: TRBV15
abundance: many
j_gene: TRBJ2-7
d_gene: NA
CDR3aa: CATSRETREQYF
CDR3nt: TGTGCCACCAGCAGAGAGACACGCGAGCAGTACTTC

v_gene: TRBV20-1
abundance: NA
j_gene: TRBJ2-5
d_gene: TRBD1
CDR3aa: CSARQGETQYF
CDR3nt: TGCAGTGCGAGACAGGGAGAGACCCAGTACTTC

v_gene: TRBV6-2/TRBV6-3
abundance: few
j_gene: TRBJ2-7
d_gene: NA
CDR3aa: CASRPGRYEQYF
CDR3nt: TGTGCCAGCAGGCCAGGACGCTACGAGCAGTACTTC

v_gene: TRBV10-3
abundance: few
j_gene: TRBJ1-2
d_gene: NA
CDR3aa: CAISESPENYGYTF
CDR3nt: TGTGCCATCAGTGAGTCTCCAGAGAACTATGGCTACACCTTC

v_gene: TRBV20-1
abundance: many
j_gene: TRBJ2-3
d_gene: NA
CDR3aa: CSALITLQGAGADTQYF
CDR3nt: TGCAGTGCCCTCATCACCTTACAGGGAGCCGGAGCAGATACGCAGTATTTT

v_gene: TRBV25-1
abundance: few
j_gene: TRBJ1-2
d_gene: NA
CDR3aa: CAAPFGGYTF
CDR3nt: TGTGCCGCCCCGTTTGGCGGCTACACCTTC

v_gene: TRBV6-2/TRBV6-3
abundance: many
j_gene: TRBJ1-1
d_gene: NA
CDR3aa: CASSTYGTEAFF
CDR3nt: TGTGCCAGCAGCACCTACGGAACTGAAGCTTTCTTT

v_gene: TRBV5-1
abundance: many
j_gene: TRBJ2-4
d_gene: TRBD2
CDR3aa: CASSLVGLAVAKNIQYF
CDR3nt: TGCGCCAGCAGCTTGGTAGGTCTAGCGGTAGCCAAAAACATTCAGTACTTC

v_gene: TRBV5-1
abundance: many
j_gene: TRBJ1-3
d_gene: NA
CDR3aa: CASSFGPTQFSGNTIYF
CDR3nt: TGCGCCAGCAGCTTTGGCCCAACACAGTTCTCTGGAAACACCATATATTTT

v_gene: TRBV7-3
abundance: many
j_gene: TRBJ1-5
d_gene: TRBD1
CDR3aa: CASSLLGGGGQPQHF
CDR3nt: TGTGCCAGCAGCTTATTAGGGGGCGGCGGGCAGCCCCAGCATTTT

v_gene: TRBV7-6
abundance: many
j_gene: TRBJ2-5
d_gene: TRBD2
CDR3aa: CASSSWERGTQETQYF
CDR3nt: TGTGCCAGCAGTTCCTGGGAGCGGGGGACCCAAGAGACCCAGTACTTC

v_gene: TRBV5-1
abundance: many
j_gene: TRBJ1-1
d_gene: NA
CDR3aa: CASSLDGHTNTEAFF
CDR3nt: TGCGCCAGCAGCTTGGACGGTCACACGAACACTGAAGCTTTCTTT

v_gene: TRBV24-1
abundance: many
j_gene: TRBJ2-5
d_gene: NA
CDR3aa: CATSGSAQGEETQYF
CDR3nt: TGTGCCACCAGTGGGTCAGCTCAGGGTGAAGAGACCCAGTACTTC

v_gene: TRBV20-1
abundance: many
j_gene: TRBJ1-5
d_gene: NA
CDR3aa: CSYRVGNQPQHF
CDR3nt: TGCAGCTACAGGGTGGGTAATCAGCCCCAGCATTTT

v_gene: TRBV5-1
abundance: many
j_gene: TRBJ2-3
d_gene: TRBD1
CDR3aa: CASSPSYDRGSTDTQYF
CDR3nt: TGCGCCAGCAGCCCTTCATATGACAGGGGTAGTACAGATACGCAGTATTTT

v_gene: TRBV5-6
abundance: NA
j_gene: TRBJ2-3
d_gene: TRBD2
CDR3aa: CASSLAVKSDTQYF
CDR3nt: TGTGCCAGCAGCCTAGCGGTTAAGTCGGATACGCAGTATTTT

v_gene: TRBV10-3
abundance: many
j_gene: TRBJ1-1
d_gene: TRBD1
CDR3aa: CAIGRQGNTEAFF
CDR3nt: TGTGCCATCGGCAGACAGGGGAACACTGAAGCTTTCTTT

v_gene: TRBV20-1
abundance: medium-sized
j_gene: TRBJ1-1
d_gene: NA
CDR3aa: CSARTRTPLGDTEAFF
CDR3nt: TGCAGTGCTAGAACAAGGACCCCCCTTGGGGACACTGAAGCTTTCTTT

v_gene: TRBV7-2
abundance: many
j_gene: TRBJ2-1
d_gene: NA
CDR3aa: CASKLHRVRQFF
CDR3nt: TGTGCCAGCAAATTGCACCGGGTAAGGCAGTTCTTC

v_gene: TRBV25-1
abundance: many
j_gene: TRBJ2-5
d_gene: NA
CDR3aa: CASSEYRDETQYF
CDR3nt: TGTGCCAGCAGTGAATACAGGGATGAGACCCAGTACTTC

v_gene: TRBV20-1
abundance: many
j_gene: TRBJ2-6
d_gene: NA
CDR3aa: CSARAAGGSGANVLTF
CDR3nt: TGCAGTGCTAGAGCCGCTGGAGGTTCTGGGGCCAACGTCCTGACTTTC

v_gene: TRBV20-1
abundance: many
j_gene: TRBJ2-1
d_gene: TRBD2
CDR3aa: CSGEGGSRVYEQFF
CDR3nt: TGCAGTGGAGAGGGCGGGAGCAGGGTCTATGAGCAGTTCTTC

v_gene: TRBV7-2
abundance: many
j_gene: TRBJ2-7
d_gene: NA
CDR3aa: CASSLGPATYEQYF
CDR3nt: TGTGCCAGCAGCTTAGGTCCAGCCACCTACGAGCAGTACTTC

v_gene: TRBV7-2
abundance: many
j_gene: TRBJ2-7
d_gene: NA
CDR3aa: CASSKYGAYEQYF
CDR3nt: TGTGCCAGCAGCAAATACGGGGCCTACGAGCAGTACTTC

v_gene: TRBV24-1
abundance: few
j_gene: TRBJ1-4
d_gene: NA
CDR3aa: CATSELGEKLFF
CDR3nt: TGTGCCACCAGTGAACTTGGCGAAAAACTGTTTTTT

v_gene: TRBV20-1
abundance: many
j_gene: TRBJ1-6
d_gene: NA
CDR3aa: CSARVGQSSYNSPLHF
CDR3nt: TGCAGTGCTAGAGTAGGACAAAGCTCCTATAATTCACCCCTCCACTTT

v_gene: TRBV7-2
abundance: many
j_gene: TRBJ2-1
d_gene: NA
CDR3aa: CASSLGAGWSYNEQFF
CDR3nt: TGTGCCAGCAGCTTAGGAGCAGGCTGGAGCTACAATGAGCAGTTCTTC

v_gene: TRBV7-8
abundance: many
j_gene: TRBJ2-6
d_gene: TRBD1
CDR3aa: CASSLFSVPGQGFSGANVLTF
CDR3nt: TGTGCCAGCAGCTTATTTAGTGTTCCGGGACAGGGGTTTTCTGGGGCCAACGTCCTGACTTTC

v_gene: TRBV3-1
abundance: NA
j_gene: TRBJ1-1
d_gene: NA
CDR3aa: CASRENWGTEAFF
CDR3nt: TGTGCCAGCAGAGAAAATTGGGGGACTGAAGCTTTCTTT

v_gene: TRBV24-1
abundance: many
j_gene: TRBJ2-1
d_gene: NA
CDR3aa: CATSDTTGTYNEQFF
CDR3nt: TGTGCCACCAGTGATACTACCGGGACCTACAATGAGCAGTTCTTC

v_gene: TRBV20-1
abundance: many
j_gene: TRBJ2-3
d_gene: TRBD2
CDR3aa: CSARDPTSGPSVDTQYF
CDR3nt: TGCAGTGCTAGAGACCCGACTAGCGGACCATCCGTGGATACGCAGTATTTT

v_gene: TRBV15
abundance: NA
j_gene: TRBJ1-3
d_gene: NA
CDR3aa: CATSRDRIGNTIYF
CDR3nt: TGTGCCACCAGCAGAGATAGAATTGGAAACACCATATATTTT

v_gene: TRBV5-1
abundance: many
j_gene: TRBJ2-7
d_gene: TRBD1
CDR3aa: CASSLGGTGLAYEQYF
CDR3nt: TGCGCCAGCAGCTTGGGGGGGACAGGCCTCGCCTACGAGCAGTACTTC

v_gene: TRBV12-3/TRBV12-4
abundance: many
j_gene: TRBJ2-5
d_gene: TRBD2
CDR3aa: CASSLTSGRVETQYF
CDR3nt: TGTGCCAGCAGTTTAACTAGCGGGAGGGTGGAGACCCAGTACTTC

v_gene: TRBV25-1
abundance: many
j_gene: TRBJ2-1
d_gene: NA
CDR3aa: CASSDWNNEQFF
CDR3nt: TGTGCCAGCAGTGACTGGAACAATGAGCAGTTCTTC

v_gene: TRBV10-3
abundance: medium-sized
j_gene: TRBJ1-5
d_gene: NA
CDR3aa: CAISEDGGNQPQHF
CDR3nt: TGTGCCATCAGTGAGGATGGGGGGAATCAGCCCCAGCATTTT

v_gene: TRBV24-1
abundance: many
j_gene: TRBJ2-7
d_gene: TRBD1
CDR3aa: CATSDPGTGLYEQYF
CDR3nt: TGTGCCACCAGTGATCCCGGGACAGGGCTCTACGAGCAGTACTTC

v_gene: TRBV7-2
abundance: many
j_gene: TRBJ1-2
d_gene: NA
CDR3aa: CASSPAPSNYGYTF
CDR3nt: TGTGCCAGCAGCCCCGCACCGTCTAACTATGGCTACACCTTC